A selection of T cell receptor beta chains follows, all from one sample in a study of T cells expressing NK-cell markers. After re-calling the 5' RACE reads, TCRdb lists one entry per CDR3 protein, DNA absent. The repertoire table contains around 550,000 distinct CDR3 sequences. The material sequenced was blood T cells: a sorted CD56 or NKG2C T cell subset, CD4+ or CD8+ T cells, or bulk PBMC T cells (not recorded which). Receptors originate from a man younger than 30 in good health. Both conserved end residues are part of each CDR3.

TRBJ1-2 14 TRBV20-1 CSARGRGFDYGYTF
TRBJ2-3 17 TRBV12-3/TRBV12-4 CASSFSTGVIGTDTQYF
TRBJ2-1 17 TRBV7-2 CASSLASGGTPRSEQFF
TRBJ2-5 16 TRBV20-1 CSARKLGDRVGETQYF
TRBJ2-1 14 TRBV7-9 CASSLNSGTQEQFF
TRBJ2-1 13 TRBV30 CAWSAFGESEQFF
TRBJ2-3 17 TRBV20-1 CSARDPGTSGATDTQYF
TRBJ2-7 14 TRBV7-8 CASRTLGPSYEQYF
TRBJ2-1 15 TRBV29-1 CSVDPGRGGYNEQFF
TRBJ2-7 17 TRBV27 CASSLYASGDLFYEQYF
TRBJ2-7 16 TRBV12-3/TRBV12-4 CASSPRAGRGPYEQYF
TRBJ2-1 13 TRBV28 CASSRTPGTSEFF
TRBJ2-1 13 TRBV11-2 CASSLVGRDEQFF
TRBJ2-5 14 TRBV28 CASSPGQFKETQYF
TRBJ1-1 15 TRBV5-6 CASSVWTGGHTEAFF
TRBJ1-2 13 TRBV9 CASDSPHQYGYTF
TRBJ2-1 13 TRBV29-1 CSVGHKLDNEQFF
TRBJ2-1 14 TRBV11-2 CASSLGDGNNEQFF
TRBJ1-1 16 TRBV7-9 CASSSIGQGQDTEAFF
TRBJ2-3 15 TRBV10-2 CASSATGYSTDTQYF
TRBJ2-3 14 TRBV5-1 CASSWLTAKDTQYF
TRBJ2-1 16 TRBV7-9 CASSYSASGSGDEQFF
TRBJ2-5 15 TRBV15 CATSRSRGNQETQYF
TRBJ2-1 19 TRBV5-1 CASSSGLAGGPPSYNEQFF
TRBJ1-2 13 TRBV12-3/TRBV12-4 CASSYGLRGGYTF
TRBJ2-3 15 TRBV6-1 CASSDEGASIDTQYF
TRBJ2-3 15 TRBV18 CASSPRSHRGDTQYF
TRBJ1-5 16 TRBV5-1 CASSLGGGGLNQPQHF
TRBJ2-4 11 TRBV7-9 CASSQAGDSQF
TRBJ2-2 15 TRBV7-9 CASSSDRAFAGELFF
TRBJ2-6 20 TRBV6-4 CASSDVVGGLPGSGANVLTF